This TCR beta chain was documented in a study of OX40 agonist ivuxolimab in advanced cancers. In the study overall: With ivuxolimab, an agonistic anti-OX40 (CD134) antibody, patients were treated. Head and neck, renal cell, melanoma or hepatocellular carcinoma were the cancers that dose-escalation patients had.

V lost 1 base to trimming and J lost 5 bases, with 20 bases between them. This CDR3 is 17 amino acids long. The germline CDR1 and CDR2 sequences are KGHSH and LQKENI. Study-wide results and limits: Certain nonresponders likewise exhibited a low normalized T-cell clonal expansion.

This clone was recorded only once. The antigen is not known. The repertoire was sequenced with immunoSEQ multiplex PCR; TCRdb's copy has only in-frame clones and lacks some. The data contain about 61,000 clones, around 83% of them singletons. Blood sampling was done at baseline, cycle 4 day 1, and cycle 7 day 1. The chain has TRBV18 and TRBJ2-5; D may match TRBD1 or TRBD2 (5 bases each). The sequence was obtained from an adult with an advanced solid tumor such as melanoma, head and neck, liver or kidney cancer. The material sequenced was CD4+ or CD8+ T cells sorted from blood, taken in a trial of the OX40 agonist ivuxolimab. In DNA form, the CDR3 reads TGTGCCAGCTCACCACGGGGTGGGGGAAGCCAGATTGAGACCCAGTACTTC. Its protein product is CASSPRGGGSQIETQYF.